This is a list of T cell receptor beta chains from one sample in a study of T-cell reconstitution after alpha-beta-depleted transplantation in children. TCRdb independently ran MiXCR on the PCR reads; one entry per CDR3 protein. The data contain roughly 500,000 distinct CDR3 sequences, 32% of them singletons. The material sequenced was PBMCs from the stem cell graft donor, taken from the stem cell graft. All receptors derive from a human donor who donated a stem cell graft to a child with aplastic anemia. CDR3s include the opening cysteine and the closing phenylalanine or tryptophan. A D gene is named only where the DNA matches it firmly. Clone sizes are given selectively: once, few, many, or a class where the clone is expanded.

D: TRBD1; J: TRBJ2-3; V: TRBV10-3; size: .; length: 14; DNA: TGTGCCATCAGATCCGGGACAGATAAAGATACGCAGTATTTT; CDR3: CAIRSGTDKDTQYF
D: .; J: TRBJ1-3; V: TRBV11-2; size: .; length: 15; DNA: TGTGCCAGCAGCTTAGATCGTGTTTCTGGAAACACCATATATTTT; CDR3: CASSLDRVSGNTIYF
D: TRBD2; J: TRBJ2-1; V: TRBV5-1; size: .; length: 16; DNA: TGCGCCAGCAGCGTCGGTGCGGGAGGGCCCTACAATGAGCAGTTCTTC; CDR3: CASSVGAGGPYNEQFF
D: .; J: TRBJ2-1; V: TRBV7-3; size: few; length: 15; DNA: TGTGCCAGCAGCCTCGAAGGGGGGCGAAACAATGAGCAGTTCTTC; CDR3: CASSLEGGRNNEQFF
D: .; J: TRBJ2-5; V: TRBV6-5; size: .; length: 12; DNA: TGTGCCAGCAGTAGGTCTCCGGAGACCCAGTACTTC; CDR3: CASSRSPETQYF
D: .; J: TRBJ2-7; V: TRBV5-1; size: once; length: 15; DNA: TGCGCCCGCAGCTCCCTTGGCCCGAGCTCCTACGAGCAGTACTTC; CDR3: CARSSLGPSSYEQYF
D: TRBD1; J: TRBJ1-2; V: TRBV13; size: .; length: 17; DNA: TGTGCCAGCAGCGCGAGCAACCCCGGGACAGGGGTCTATGGCTACACCTTC; CDR3: CASSASNPGTGVYGYTF
D: .; J: TRBJ1-6; V: TRBV27; size: .; length: 12; DNA: TGTGCCAGCAGCATGGGACCCGCACCCCTCCACTTT; CDR3: CASSMGPAPLHF
D: .; J: TRBJ2-2; V: TRBV2; size: .; length: 14; DNA: TGTGCCACCAAAGGGACTGCGAACACCGGGGAGCTGTTTTTT; CDR3: CATKGTANTGELFF
D: .; J: TRBJ2-7; V: TRBV5-4; size: .; length: 13; DNA: TGTGCCAGCGGGCGACAGGACTCCCACGAGCAGTACTTC; CDR3: CASGRQDSHEQYF
D: TRBD2; J: TRBJ2-1; V: TRBV12-3/TRBV12-4; size: .; length: 14; DNA: TGTGCCAGCAGCCCCCCGAGCGGGGCAAATGAGCAGTTCTTC; CDR3: CASSPPSGANEQFF
D: TRBD2; J: TRBJ2-5; V: TRBV15; size: .; length: 14; DNA: TGTGCCACCACCCTAGCGGGCGGGCAAGAGACCCAGTACTTC; CDR3: CATTLAGGQETQYF
D: TRBD1; J: TRBJ2-7; V: TRBV20-1; size: .; length: 14; DNA: TGCAGTGCTAGATCCGGGACAGGGGGCGGCGAGCAGTACTTC; CDR3: CSARSGTGGGEQYF
D: TRBD2; J: TRBJ2-1; V: TRBV7-2; size: .; length: 17; DNA: TGTGCCAGCAGCTTAGCTGGTTCTAGCGGAAATTACAATGAGCAGTTCTTC; CDR3: CASSLAGSSGNYNEQFF
D: .; J: TRBJ1-5; V: TRBV12-3/TRBV12-4; size: few; length: 15; DNA: TGTGCCAGCAGTTTCTTGGGTGACGGCAATCAGCCCCAGCATTTT; CDR3: CASSFLGDGNQPQHF
D: .; J: TRBJ1-1; V: TRBV20-1; size: few; length: 11; DNA: TGCAGTGCTAGAAAGAATACTGAAGCTTTCTTT; CDR3: CSARKNTEAFF
D: .; J: TRBJ2-7; V: TRBV12-3/TRBV12-4; size: .; length: 14; DNA: TGTGCCAGCAGTTTAACTAGCTTCTCCTACGAGCAGTACTTC; CDR3: CASSLTSFSYEQYF
D: .; J: TRBJ2-7; V: TRBV15; size: .; length: 14; DNA: TGTGCCACCAGCAGAGATGTTGCCGGTTACGAGCAGTACTTC; CDR3: CATSRDVAGYEQYF
D: TRBD2; J: TRBJ2-5; V: TRBV29-1; size: .; length: 12; DNA: TGCAGCGTTCGAGCGGGAGGAGAGACCCAGTACTTC; CDR3: CSVRAGGETQYF
D: TRBD1; J: TRBJ1-1; V: TRBV12-3/TRBV12-4; size: few; length: 14; DNA: TGTGCCAGCAGCTCGGACAGGGGGAAATTTGAAGCTTTCTTT; CDR3: CASSSDRGKFEAFF
D: TRBD1; J: TRBJ1-1; V: TRBV6-1; size: .; length: 16; DNA: TGTGCCAGCCTTACAAAAGGGACAGGCACGAACACTGAAGCTTTCTTT; CDR3: CASLTKGTGTNTEAFF
D: .; J: TRBJ1-2; V: TRBV7-2; size: .; length: 14; DNA: TGTGCCAGCAGCTTAGCCCCGGGTCCTTATGGCTACACCTTC; CDR3: CASSLAPGPYGYTF
D: .; J: TRBJ2-2; V: TRBV6-5; size: few; length: 18; DNA: TGTGCCAGCAGTTACGCGGGGCGCGTAGCTAAGAACACCGGGGAGCTGTTTTTT; CDR3: CASSYAGRVAKNTGELFF
D: TRBD2; J: TRBJ2-3; V: TRBV7-3; size: .; length: 16; DNA: TGTGCCAGCAGCTTAGGTAGCGGGAGCGTAGCAGATACGCAGTATTTT; CDR3: CASSLGSGSVADTQYF
D: TRBD2; J: TRBJ2-1; V: TRBV5-1; size: .; length: 21; DNA: TGCGCCAGCAGCCCCAGGGCCGAAATATCCCCCGGGACTAGGTTCTACAATGAGCAGTTCTTC; CDR3: CASSPRAEISPGTRFYNEQFF
D: .; J: TRBJ2-5; V: TRBV7-6; size: few; length: 14; DNA: TGTGCCAGCAGCTTAGAATCGGGGCCGGAGACCCAGTACTTC; CDR3: CASSLESGPETQYF
D: TRBD1; J: TRBJ2-1; V: TRBV4-1; size: few; length: 15; DNA: TGCGCCAGCAGCCAAGGAACCGGGACAGACAATGAGCAGTTCTTC; CDR3: CASSQGTGTDNEQFF
D: .; J: TRBJ1-4; V: TRBV15; size: .; length: 15; DNA: TGTGCCACCAGCAGAGATATAACGGAGAATGAAAAACTGTTTTTT; CDR3: CATSRDITENEKLFF
D: .; J: TRBJ2-5; V: TRBV20-1; size: .; length: 12; DNA: TGCAGTGCTAGAGACCCCCTAGGGACCCAGTACTTC; CDR3: CSARDPLGTQYF
D: TRBD1; J: TRBJ1-1; V: TRBV6-2/TRBV6-3; size: .; length: 15; DNA: TGTGCCAGCAGTTACGGAGTACAGGGGGTGACTGAAGCTTTCTTT; CDR3: CASSYGVQGVTEAFF
D: TRBD1; J: TRBJ2-5; V: TRBV28; size: .; length: 14; DNA: TGTGCCAGCACCTTAGACAGGGAACGAGAGACCCAGTACTTC; CDR3: CASTLDRERETQYF
D: .; J: TRBJ2-1; V: TRBV29-1; size: .; length: 16; DNA: TGCAGCGTTGAAGTACCTCGGCTGAAACTCGACAATGAGCAGTTCTTC; CDR3: CSVEVPRLKLDNEQFF
D: .; J: TRBJ2-1; V: TRBV30; size: .; length: 11; DNA: TGTGCCTGGAGTGTTGGGGGTGAGCAGTTCTTC; CDR3: CAWSVGGEQFF
D: .; J: TRBJ1-4; V: TRBV18; size: .; length: 15; DNA: TGTGCCAGCTCACCACCTGCCCATCAGAATGAAAAACTGTTTTTT; CDR3: CASSPPAHQNEKLFF
D: .; J: TRBJ1-6; V: TRBV4-3; size: few; length: 15; DNA: TGCGCCAGCAGCCAAGGTCGGCAGGCAGGTTCACCCCTCCACTTT; CDR3: CASSQGRQAGSPLHF
D: .; J: TRBJ2-5; V: TRBV29-1; size: few; length: 14; DNA: TGCACCTCGTCGGCAGTTTCTGACGGGGAGACCCAGTACTTC; CDR3: CTSSAVSDGETQYF
D: TRBD2; J: TRBJ2-5; V: TRBV20-1; size: few; length: 14; DNA: TGCAGTGCTCCTAGCGGGAGAGGGCGGGAGACCCAGTACTTC; CDR3: CSAPSGRGRETQYF
D: .; J: TRBJ2-7; V: TRBV6-2/TRBV6-3; size: few; length: 17; DNA: TGTGCCAGCACCAATCAGTGGGAGCCAGGGAAGGCGTACGAGCAGTACTTC; CDR3: CASTNQWEPGKAYEQYF
D: .; J: TRBJ1-2; V: TRBV21-1; size: .; length: 12; DNA: TGTGCCAGCACCAGGGCCAACTATGGCTACACCTTC; CDR3: CASTRANYGYTF
D: .; J: TRBJ2-4; V: TRBV12-3/TRBV12-4; size: .; length: 12; DNA: TGTGCCAGCAGTTTAGTCACGAACATTCAGTACTTC; CDR3: CASSLVTNIQYF
D: TRBD2; J: TRBJ2-1; V: TRBV13; size: few; length: 16; DNA: TGTGCCAGCAGCTCATTTAGCGGGAGCTCCTACAATGAGCAGTTCTTC; CDR3: CASSSFSGSSYNEQFF
D: TRBD1; J: TRBJ1-2; V: TRBV5-1; size: few; length: 15; DNA: TGCGCCAGCAGCCGATGGACAGGGGAGAACTATGGCTACACCTTC; CDR3: CASSRWTGENYGYTF
D: .; J: TRBJ2-4; V: TRBV9; size: .; length: 15; DNA: TGTGCCAGCAGCCTTACCGAAGATCGGGCCAGGGTTCAGTACTTC; CDR3: CASSLTEDRARVQYF
D: TRBD2; J: TRBJ2-3; V: TRBV29-1; size: .; length: 15; DNA: TGCAGCGCCATACTAGCGGGACCAAGCACAGATACGCAGTATTTT; CDR3: CSAILAGPSTDTQYF
D: .; J: TRBJ1-5; V: TRBV7-2; size: .; length: 15; DNA: TGTGCCAGCAGCTGGAAGGGGACGGGGAATCAGCCCCAGCATTTT; CDR3: CASSWKGTGNQPQHF
D: TRBD2; J: TRBJ2-1; V: TRBV12-3/TRBV12-4; size: .; length: 14; DNA: TGTGCCAGCAGTCGGACTAGCCTCTACAATGAGCAGTTCTTC; CDR3: CASSRTSLYNEQFF
D: .; J: TRBJ1-1; V: TRBV5-6; size: many; length: 14; DNA: TGTGCCAGCAGCTTGGGGGCGGGGGGGACTGAAGCTTTCTTT; CDR3: CASSLGAGGTEAFF
D: .; J: TRBJ1-1; V: TRBV5-4; size: few; length: 14; DNA: TGTGCCAGCAGCTTTGGGGGATGGGACACTGAAGCTTTCTTT; CDR3: CASSFGGWDTEAFF
D: .; J: TRBJ1-3; V: TRBV30; size: .; length: 14; DNA: TGTGCCTGGAGTGCCGGGGTGAAGGGAAACACCATATATTTT; CDR3: CAWSAGVKGNTIYF